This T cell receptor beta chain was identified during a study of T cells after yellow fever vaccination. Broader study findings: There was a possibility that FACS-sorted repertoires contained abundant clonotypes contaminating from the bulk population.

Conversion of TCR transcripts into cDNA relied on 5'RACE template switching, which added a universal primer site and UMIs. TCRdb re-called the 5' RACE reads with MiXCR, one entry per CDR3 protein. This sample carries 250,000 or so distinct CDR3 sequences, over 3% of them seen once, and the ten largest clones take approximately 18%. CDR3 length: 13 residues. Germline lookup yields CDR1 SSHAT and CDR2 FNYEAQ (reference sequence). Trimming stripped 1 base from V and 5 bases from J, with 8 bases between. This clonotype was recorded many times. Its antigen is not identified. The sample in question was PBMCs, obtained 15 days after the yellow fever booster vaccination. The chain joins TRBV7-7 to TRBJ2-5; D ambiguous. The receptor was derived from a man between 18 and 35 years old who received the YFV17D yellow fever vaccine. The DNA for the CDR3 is TGTGCCAGCAGCTTAGGAGAAAAGGAGACCCAGTACTTC. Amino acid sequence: CASSLGEKETQYF. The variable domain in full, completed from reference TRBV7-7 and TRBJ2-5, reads GAGVSQSPRYKVTKRGQDVTLRCDPISSHATLYWYQQALGQGPEFLTYFNYEAQPDKSGLPSDRFSAERPEGSISTLTIQRTEQRDSAMYRCASSLGEKETQYFGPGTRLLVL.